This entry lists 14 T cell receptor beta chains sequenced from one sample in a study of T cell responses to AZD1222 COVID-19 vaccine. Libraries were prepared by immunoSEQ multiplex PCR; TCRdb keeps only in-frame clonotypes and omits some of them. This repertoire shows some 140,000 clones, approximately 87% found once; its top ten account for 5.5%. The sample in question was peripheral blood, obtained on day 0 of MenACWY control vaccination. These receptors were collected from an adult in good health.

The V gene is TRBV30, the J gene TRBJ2-5; no firm D call. The CDR3 length is 11 residues. Germline V gene data show CDR1 as GTSNPN and CDR2 as SVGIG (reference sequence). Trimming stripped 5 bases from V and 5 bases from J, with 9 bases between. The CDR3 reads CAWGNGETQYF. CDR3 DNA: TGTGCCTGGGGTAACGGGGAGACCCAGTACTTC.

This clone was recorded once. The chain combines TRBV4-1 with TRBJ2-1, with D unresolved. V lost 0 bases to trimming and J lost 6 bases, with 12 bases between them. CDR3 length equals 15 residues. Germline CDR1 and CDR2: MGHRA and YSYEKL. The CDR3 nucleotides read TGCGCCAGCAGCCAAGACTTGGCCTTCCTCAATGAGCAGTTCTTC. It translates to CASSQDLAFLNEQFF.

The gene calls are TRBV3-1 (or the pseudogene TRBV3-2) and TRBJ2-5, with TRBD2 as a possible D gene (5 bases). Germline CDR1 is LGHDT and CDR2 is YNNKEL (reference sequence). Trimming pared 0 bases from V and 1 base from J, leaving 9 bases between. This CDR3 contains 15 residues. The CDR3 is CASSQEDRGQETQYF. The CDR3 nucleotides are TGTGCCAGCAGCCAAGAAGATCGGGGCCAAGAGACCCAGTACTTC.

The CDR3 DNA reads TGTGCCAGTAGTATACGACCGGCAGGGGCCTCACCCAACACCGGGGAGCTGTTTTTT. This gives the protein CASSIRPAGASPNTGELFF. The rearrangement uses TRBV19 and TRBJ2-2; possible D gene TRBD1, 6 bases. Germline loops: CDR1 LNHDA, CDR2 SQIVND (reference sequence). The CDR3 is 19 residues long. With 2 bases removed from V and 2 bases from J, the gap between germline ends came to 21 bases.

This clone was counted a few times. The V and J genes are TRBV5-1 and TRBJ2-5; 7 positions agree with TRBD1. Germline V CDR1 and CDR2: SGHRS, YFSETQ. Unmatched junction bases numbered 5, after V lost 4 bases and J lost 5 bases. The CDR3 is made up of 13 amino acids. CDR3 DNA sequence: TGCGCCAGCAGCGGCGGCAGGGGGGAGACCCAGTACTTC. It translates to CASSGGRGETQYF.

The rearrangement joins TRBV18 to TRBJ2-2; D is ambiguous. Germline V gene sequence: CDR1 KGHSH, CDR2 LQKENI. CDR3 length equals 16 residues. V lost 1 base, J lost 6 bases, and 15 bases lay in between. The CDR3 here is CASSPQPDPTAGELFF. CDR3 in DNA: TGTGCCAGCTCACCACAGCCAGATCCTACTGCCGGGGAGCTGTTTTTT.

The rearrangement links TRBV4-2 to TRBJ1-4; 8 bases are shared with TRBD1. From germline, CDR1 is LGHNA and CDR2 YNFKEQ. The CDR3 consists of 16 residues. The V gene end was trimmed by 0 bases and the J gene end by 8 bases; junction bases not matched to a gene: 8. The CDR3 sequence is CASSQDPGQVFEKLFF. In DNA, the CDR3 is TGTGCCAGCAGCCAAGACCCGGGACAGGTTTTCGAAAAACTGTTTTTT.

The chain combines TRBV5-1 with TRBJ2-7; 12 bases are shared with TRBD2. The V segment lost 2 bases and the J segment 2 bases; nucleotides outside the gene matches: 2. CDR1 is SGHRS and CDR2 is YFSETQ in the germline V gene. The CDR3 has 15 amino acids. CDR3 nucleotides: TGCGCCAGCAGCTTCGGGACTAGCGGGCCCTACGAGCAGTACTTC. Translating gives CASSFGTSGPYEQYF.

The chain links TRBV6-1 to TRBJ1-5; perhaps TRBD1 as D (6 bases). Trimming left V 2 bases short and J 8 bases short, with 16 bases between. The germline V gene encodes CDR1 MNHNS and CDR2 SASEGT. The CDR3 has 15 residues. As DNA, the CDR3 is TGTGCCAGCAGTGAAATAGGCAGCCCAGGGGAGCCCCAGCATTTT. Protein: CASSEIGSPGEPQHF.

The CDR3 here is CASLKQTGNTEAFF. CDR3 sequence (DNA): TGTGCCAGCCTAAAACAAACAGGGAACACTGAAGCTTTCTTT. The chain employs TRBV6-5 and TRBJ1-1; D may be TRBD1 (5 bases). Trimming stripped 8 bases from V and 1 base from J, with 14 bases between. The CDR3 runs 14 residues. Germline CDR1 and CDR2: MNHEY and SVGAGI.

The rearrangement joins TRBV7-9 to TRBJ2-3, with TRBD2 matching 7 bases. Per the germline V gene, CDR1 is SEHNR and CDR2 is FQNEAQ (reference sequence). The CDR3 length is 17 residues. Germline trimming cut 1 base from V and 5 bases from J; bases unmatched to any gene: 12. For the CDR3, the DNA is TGTGCCAGCAGCTTAGGGTCCCTAGCGGCCTGGGTAGATACGCAGTATTTT. Amino acids: CASSLGSLAAWVDTQYF.

The genes are TRBV19 and TRBJ1-2; 7 bases fit TRBD1. The junction had 5 bases not matched to a gene; V was cut back by 7 bases and J by 6 bases. Germline CDR1 and CDR2: LNHDA and SQIVND (reference sequence). The CDR3 totals 12 residues. In DNA, the CDR3 is TGTGCCAGTACCGAGACAGGGCATGGCTACACCTTC. It is translated as CASTETGHGYTF. Together with reference TRBV19 and TRBJ1-2, the CDR3 gives the full variable domain: DGGITQSPKYLFRKEGQNVTLSCEQNLNHDAMYWYRQDPGQGLRLIYYSQIVNDFQKGDIAEGYSVSREKKESFPLTVTSAQKNPTAFYLCASTETGHGYTFGSGTRLTVV.

This chain joins TRBV25-1 and TRBJ1-2; no reliable D call. Germline V CDR1 and CDR2: MGHDK, SYGVNS. Trimming stripped 2 bases from V and 2 bases from J, with 6 bases between. The CDR3 extends over 13 amino acids. CDR3: CASSEIGNYGYTF. In nucleotides, the CDR3 is TGTGCCAGCAGTGAAATAGGGAACTATGGCTACACCTTC.

The chain uses TRBV7-5 and TRBJ2-7. TRBV7-5 represents a pseudogene. The CDR3 contains 16 residues. The chain's CDR3 is CVRSPLPRNGSYEQYV. DNA of the CDR3: TGTGTCAGAAGCCCCCTCCCAAGGAACGGCTCCTACGAGCAGTACGTC.